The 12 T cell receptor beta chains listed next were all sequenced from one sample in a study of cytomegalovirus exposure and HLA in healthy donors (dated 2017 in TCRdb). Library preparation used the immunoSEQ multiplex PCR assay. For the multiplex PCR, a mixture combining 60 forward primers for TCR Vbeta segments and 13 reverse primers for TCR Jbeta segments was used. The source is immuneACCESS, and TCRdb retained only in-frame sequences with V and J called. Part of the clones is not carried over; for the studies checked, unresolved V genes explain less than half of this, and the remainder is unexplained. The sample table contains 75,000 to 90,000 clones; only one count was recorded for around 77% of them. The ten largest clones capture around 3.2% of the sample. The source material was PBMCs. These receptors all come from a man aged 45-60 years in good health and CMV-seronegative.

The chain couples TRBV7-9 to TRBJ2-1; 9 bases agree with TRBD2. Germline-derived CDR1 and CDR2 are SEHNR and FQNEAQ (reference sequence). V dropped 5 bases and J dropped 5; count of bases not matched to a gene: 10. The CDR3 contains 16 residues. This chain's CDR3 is CASSPQRGGANNEQFF. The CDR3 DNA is TGTGCCAGCAGCCCACAGCGCGGGGGGGCGAACAATGAGCAGTTCTTC.

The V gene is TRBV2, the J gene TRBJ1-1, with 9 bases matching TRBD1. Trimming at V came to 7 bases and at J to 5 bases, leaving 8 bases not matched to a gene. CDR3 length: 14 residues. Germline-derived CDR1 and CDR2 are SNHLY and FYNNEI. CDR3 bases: TGTGCCAGCACCTTTGGACAGGGGAGAACTGAAGCTTTCTTT. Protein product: CASTFGQGRTEAFF.

The CDR3 sequence is CASTTRQTSTDTQYF. In DNA form, the CDR3 reads TGTGCCAGCACCACCCGACAGACTAGCACAGATACGCAGTATTTT. The chain employs TRBV7-9 and TRBJ2-3; a weak D match, TRBD1 (5 bases). This CDR3 is 15 amino acids long. Germline CDR1 and CDR2: SEHNR and FQNEAQ (reference sequence). Trimming took off 7 bases at V and 0 bases at J, with 14 bases between the two ends.

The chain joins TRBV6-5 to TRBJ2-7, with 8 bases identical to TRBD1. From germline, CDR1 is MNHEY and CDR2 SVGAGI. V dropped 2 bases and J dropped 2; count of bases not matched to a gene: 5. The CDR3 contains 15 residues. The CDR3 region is CASSYGGQVTYEQYF. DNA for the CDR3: TGTGCCAGCAGTTACGGGGGACAGGTTACCTACGAGCAGTACTTC.

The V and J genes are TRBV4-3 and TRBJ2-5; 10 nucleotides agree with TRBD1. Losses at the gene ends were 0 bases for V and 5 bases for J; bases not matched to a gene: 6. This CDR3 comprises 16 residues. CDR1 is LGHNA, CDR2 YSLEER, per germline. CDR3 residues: CASSQETGGSPETQYF. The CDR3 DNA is TGCGCCAGCAGCCAAGAGACAGGGGGCTCCCCGGAGACCCAGTACTTC.

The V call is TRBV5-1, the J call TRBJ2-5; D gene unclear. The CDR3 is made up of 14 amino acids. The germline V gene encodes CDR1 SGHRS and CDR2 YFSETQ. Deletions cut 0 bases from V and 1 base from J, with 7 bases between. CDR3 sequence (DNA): TGCGCCAGCAGCTTGGATTCAGTCCAAGAGACCCAGTACTTC. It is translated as CASSLDSVQETQYF.

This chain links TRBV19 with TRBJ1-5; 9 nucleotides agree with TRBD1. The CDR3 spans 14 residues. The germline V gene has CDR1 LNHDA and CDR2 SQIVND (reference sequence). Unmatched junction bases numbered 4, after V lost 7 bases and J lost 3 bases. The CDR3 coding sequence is TGTGCCAGTATTGGACAGGGGAACAATCAGCCCCAGCATTTT. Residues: CASIGQGNNQPQHF.

This chain's CDR3 is CAWNTQGSYNSPLHF. The CDR3 DNA is TGTGCCTGGAACACACAGGGCTCCTATAATTCACCCCTCCACTTT. The chain recombines TRBV30 with TRBJ1-6; the D gene is possibly TRBD1 (6 bases). Germline values: CDR1 GTSNPN, CDR2 SVGIG (reference sequence). V lost 4 bases to trimming and J lost 0 bases, with 10 bases between them. The CDR3 has 15 amino acids.

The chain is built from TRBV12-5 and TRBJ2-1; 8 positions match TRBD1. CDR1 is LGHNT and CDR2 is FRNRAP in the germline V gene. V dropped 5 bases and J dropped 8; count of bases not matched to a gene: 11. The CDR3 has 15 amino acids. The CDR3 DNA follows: TGTGCTAGTGGTCCCCCCGGGACAGGTCGCGATGAGCAGTTCTTC. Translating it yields CASGPPGTGRDEQFF.

CDR3 nucleotide sequence: TGTGCCTGGAGTGTATTGAACAGTTTGGAGCAGTACTTC. Amino acid sequence: CAWSVLNSLEQYF. The J gene is TRBJ2-7, the V gene TRBV30; unclear D gene. V lost 0 bases to trimming and J lost 7 bases, with 13 bases between them. Per the germline V gene, CDR1 is GTSNPN and CDR2 is SVGIG (reference sequence). The CDR3 runs 13 residues.

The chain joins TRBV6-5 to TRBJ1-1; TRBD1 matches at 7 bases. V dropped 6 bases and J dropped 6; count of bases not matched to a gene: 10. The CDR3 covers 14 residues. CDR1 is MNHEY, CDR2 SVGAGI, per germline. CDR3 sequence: CASRTDRDGAEAFF. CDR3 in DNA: TGTGCCAGCAGGACCGACAGGGACGGCGCTGAAGCTTTCTTT.

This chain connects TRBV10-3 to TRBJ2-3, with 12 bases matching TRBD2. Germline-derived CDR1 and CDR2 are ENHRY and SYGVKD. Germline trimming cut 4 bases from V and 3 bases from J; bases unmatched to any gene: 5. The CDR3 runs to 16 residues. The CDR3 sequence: CAISVIGTSGTDTQYF. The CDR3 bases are TGTGCCATCAGTGTAATAGGGACTAGCGGGACAGATACGCAGTATTTT.